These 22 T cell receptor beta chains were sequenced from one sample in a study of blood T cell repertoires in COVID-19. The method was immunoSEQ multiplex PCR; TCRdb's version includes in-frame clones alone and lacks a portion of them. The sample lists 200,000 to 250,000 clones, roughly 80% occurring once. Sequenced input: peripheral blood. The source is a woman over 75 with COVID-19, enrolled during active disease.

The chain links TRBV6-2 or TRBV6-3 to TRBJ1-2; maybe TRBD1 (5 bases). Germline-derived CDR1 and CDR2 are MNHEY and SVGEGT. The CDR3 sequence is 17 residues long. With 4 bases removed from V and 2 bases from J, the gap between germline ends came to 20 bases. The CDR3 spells CASSFRFPRGGNYGYTF. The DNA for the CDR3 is TGTGCCAGCAGTTTTCGCTTCCCAAGGGGCGGAAACTATGGCTACACCTTC.

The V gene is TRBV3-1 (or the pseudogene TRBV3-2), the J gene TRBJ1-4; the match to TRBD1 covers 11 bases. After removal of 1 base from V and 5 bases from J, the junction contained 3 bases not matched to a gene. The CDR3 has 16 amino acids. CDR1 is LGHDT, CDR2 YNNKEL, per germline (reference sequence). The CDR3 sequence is CASSQAGTGGNEKLFF. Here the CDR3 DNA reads TGTGCCAGCAGCCAAGCAGGGACAGGGGGAAATGAAAAACTGTTTTTT.

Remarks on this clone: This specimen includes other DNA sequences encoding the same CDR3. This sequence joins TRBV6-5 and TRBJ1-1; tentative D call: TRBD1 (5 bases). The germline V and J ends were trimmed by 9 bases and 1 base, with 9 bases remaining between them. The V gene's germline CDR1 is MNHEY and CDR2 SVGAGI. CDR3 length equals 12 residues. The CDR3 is CASTQGNTEAFF. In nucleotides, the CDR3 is TGTGCCAGTACCCAGGGGAACACTGAAGCTTTCTTT.

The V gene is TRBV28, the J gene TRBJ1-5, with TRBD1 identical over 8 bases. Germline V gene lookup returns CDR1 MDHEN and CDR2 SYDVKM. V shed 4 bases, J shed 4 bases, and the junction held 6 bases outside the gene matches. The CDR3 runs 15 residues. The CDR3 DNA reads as TGTGCCAGCAGTTACCCGGACAGGGCTAATCAGCCCCAGCATTTT. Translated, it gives CASSYPDRANQPQHF.

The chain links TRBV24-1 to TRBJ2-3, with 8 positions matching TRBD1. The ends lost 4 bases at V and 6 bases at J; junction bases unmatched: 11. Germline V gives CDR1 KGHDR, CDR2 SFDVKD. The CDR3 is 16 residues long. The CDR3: CATSDNGQGITDTQYF. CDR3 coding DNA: TGTGCCACCAGTGACAATGGACAGGGAATAACCGATACGCAGTATTTT.

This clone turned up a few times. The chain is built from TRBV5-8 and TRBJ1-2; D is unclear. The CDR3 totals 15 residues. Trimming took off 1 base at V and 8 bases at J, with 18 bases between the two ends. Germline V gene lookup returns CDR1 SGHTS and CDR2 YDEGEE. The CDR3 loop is CASSLRLSRTGGYTF. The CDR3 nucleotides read TGTGCCAGCAGCTTGCGGTTATCTCGGACGGGGGGCTACACCTTC.

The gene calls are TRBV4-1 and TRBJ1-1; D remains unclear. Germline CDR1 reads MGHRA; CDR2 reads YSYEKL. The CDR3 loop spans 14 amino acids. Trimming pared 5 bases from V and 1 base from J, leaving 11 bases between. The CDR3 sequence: CASSIEASNTEAFF. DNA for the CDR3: TGCGCCAGCAGCATCGAGGCCTCGAACACTGAAGCTTTCTTT.

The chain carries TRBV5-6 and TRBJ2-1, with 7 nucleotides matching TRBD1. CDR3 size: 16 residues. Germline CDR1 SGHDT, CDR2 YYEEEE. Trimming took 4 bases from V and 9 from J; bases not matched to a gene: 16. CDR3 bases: TGTGCCAGCAGCCGCCTCGACAGGGCGCCCACAGGTGAGCAGTTCTTC. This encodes CASSRLDRAPTGEQFF.

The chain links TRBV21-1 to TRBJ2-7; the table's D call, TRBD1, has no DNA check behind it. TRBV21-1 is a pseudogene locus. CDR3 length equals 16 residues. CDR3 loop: CASSAYLWTVRHEQYV. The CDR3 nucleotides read TGTGCCAGCAGCGCTTATCTCTGGACAGTGAGACACGAGCAGTACGTC.

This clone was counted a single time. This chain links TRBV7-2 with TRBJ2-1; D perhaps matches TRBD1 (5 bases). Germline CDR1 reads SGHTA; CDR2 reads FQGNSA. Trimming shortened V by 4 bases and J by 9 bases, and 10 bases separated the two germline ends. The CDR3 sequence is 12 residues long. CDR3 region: CASSYVGVEQFF. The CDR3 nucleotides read TGTGCCAGCAGCTACGTAGGGGTTGAGCAGTTCTTC.

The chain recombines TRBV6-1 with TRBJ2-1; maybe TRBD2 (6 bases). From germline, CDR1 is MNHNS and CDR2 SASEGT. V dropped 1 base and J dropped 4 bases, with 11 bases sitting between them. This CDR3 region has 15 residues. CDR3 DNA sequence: TGTGCCAGCAGTGAAGTTGTGAGCGGGTACAATGAGCAGTTCTTC. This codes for CASSEVVSGYNEQFF.

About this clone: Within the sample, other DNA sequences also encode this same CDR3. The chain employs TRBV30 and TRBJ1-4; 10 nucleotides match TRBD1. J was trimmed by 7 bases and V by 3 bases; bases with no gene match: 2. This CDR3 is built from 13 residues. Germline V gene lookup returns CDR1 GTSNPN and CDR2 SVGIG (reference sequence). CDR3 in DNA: TGTGCCTGGAGCGGACAGGGGGTTGAAAAACTGTTTTTT. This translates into CAWSGQGVEKLFF.

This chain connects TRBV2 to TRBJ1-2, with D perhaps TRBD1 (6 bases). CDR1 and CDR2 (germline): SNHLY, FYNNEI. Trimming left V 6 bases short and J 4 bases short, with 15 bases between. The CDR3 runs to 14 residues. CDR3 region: CASRGGWGPYGYTF. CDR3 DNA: TGTGCCAGCAGGGGAGGGTGGGGGCCCTATGGCTACACCTTC.

CDR3 protein: CASSAPEEVNEQFF. The CDR3 nucleotides read TGTGCCAGCAGCGCCCCGGAAGAGGTAAATGAGCAGTTCTTC. The V and J genes are TRBV9 and TRBJ2-1, with unresolved D. CDR1 and CDR2 (germline): SGDLS, YYNGEE. The CDR3 contains 14 residues. V gave up 3 bases and J gave up 7 bases, with 14 bases separating them.

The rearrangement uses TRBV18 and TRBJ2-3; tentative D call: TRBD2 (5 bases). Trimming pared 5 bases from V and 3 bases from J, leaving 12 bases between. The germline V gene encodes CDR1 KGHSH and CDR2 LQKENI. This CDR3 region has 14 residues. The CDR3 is CASSALLGTDTQYF. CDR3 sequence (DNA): TGTGCCAGCTCAGCCTTACTAGGGACAGATACGCAGTATTTT.

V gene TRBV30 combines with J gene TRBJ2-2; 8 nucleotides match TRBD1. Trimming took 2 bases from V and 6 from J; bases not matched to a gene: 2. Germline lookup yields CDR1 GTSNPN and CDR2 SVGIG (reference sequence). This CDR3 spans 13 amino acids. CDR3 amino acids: CAWSSRGPGELFF. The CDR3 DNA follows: TGTGCCTGGAGTTCCAGGGGGCCCGGGGAGCTGTTTTTT.

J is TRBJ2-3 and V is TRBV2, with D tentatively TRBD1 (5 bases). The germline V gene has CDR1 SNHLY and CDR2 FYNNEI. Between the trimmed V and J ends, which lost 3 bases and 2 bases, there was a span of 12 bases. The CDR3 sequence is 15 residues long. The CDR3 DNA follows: TGTGCCAGCAGTGAGAGCACAGGCAACACAGATACGCAGTATTTT. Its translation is CASSESTGNTDTQYF.

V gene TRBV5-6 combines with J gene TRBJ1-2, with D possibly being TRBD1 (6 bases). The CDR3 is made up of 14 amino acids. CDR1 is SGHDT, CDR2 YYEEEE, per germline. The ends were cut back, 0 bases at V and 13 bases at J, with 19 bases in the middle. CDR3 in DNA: TGTGCCAGCAGCTTGGAAAGTACAGGGAATTTTGCCACCTTC. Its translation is CASSLESTGNFATF.

The DNA for the CDR3 is TGCAGCGTTGAAGGGACTACCTACGAGCAGTACTTC. Its translation is CSVEGTTYEQYF. The chain has TRBV29-1 and TRBJ2-7, with D perhaps matching TRBD2 (6 bases). There are 12 residues in the CDR3. Germline lookup yields CDR1 SQVTM and CDR2 ANQGSEA. The germline V and J ends were trimmed by 1 base and 2 bases, with 6 bases remaining between them.

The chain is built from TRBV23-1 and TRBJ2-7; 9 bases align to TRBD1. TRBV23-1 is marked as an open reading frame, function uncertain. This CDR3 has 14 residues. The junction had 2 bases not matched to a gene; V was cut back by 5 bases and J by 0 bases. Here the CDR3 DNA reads TGCGCCAGCAGTACAGGGGGCTTCTCCTACGAGCAGTACTTC. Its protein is CASSTGGFSYEQYF.

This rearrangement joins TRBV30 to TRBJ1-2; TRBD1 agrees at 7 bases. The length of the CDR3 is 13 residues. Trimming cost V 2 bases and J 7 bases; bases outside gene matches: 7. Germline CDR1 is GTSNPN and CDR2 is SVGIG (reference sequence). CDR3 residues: CAWSRFDRVGYTF. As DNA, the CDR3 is TGTGCCTGGAGTCGCTTCGACAGGGTTGGCTACACCTTC. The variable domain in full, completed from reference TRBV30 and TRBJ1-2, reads SQTIHQWPATLVQPVGSPLSLECTVEGTSNPNLYWYRQAAGRGLQLLFYSVGIGQISSEVPQNLSASRPQDRQFILSSKKLLLSDSGFYLCAWSRFDRVGYTFGSGTRLTVV.

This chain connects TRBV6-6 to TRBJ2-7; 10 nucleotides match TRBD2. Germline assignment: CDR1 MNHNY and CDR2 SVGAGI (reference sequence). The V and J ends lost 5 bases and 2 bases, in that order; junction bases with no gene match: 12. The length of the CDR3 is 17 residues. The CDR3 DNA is TGTGCCAGCAGTCGCGCACCTACTAGCGGGGTTCCCTACGAGCAGTACTTC. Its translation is CASSRAPTSGVPYEQYF.